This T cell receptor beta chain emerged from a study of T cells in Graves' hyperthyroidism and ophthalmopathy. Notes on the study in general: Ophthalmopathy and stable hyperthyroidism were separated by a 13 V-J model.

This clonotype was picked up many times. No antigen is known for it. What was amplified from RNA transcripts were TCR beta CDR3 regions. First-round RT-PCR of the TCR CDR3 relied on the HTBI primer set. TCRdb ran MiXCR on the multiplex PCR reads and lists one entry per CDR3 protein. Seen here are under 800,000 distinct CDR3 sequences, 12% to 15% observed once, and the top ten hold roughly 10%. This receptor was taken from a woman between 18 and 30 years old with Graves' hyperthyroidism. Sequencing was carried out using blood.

The CDR3 bases are TGTGCCAGCACCGACAGGGGGCGCACGTATTTT. Residues: CASTDRGRTYF. The chain has TRBV28 and TRBJ2-3; 10 bases map to TRBD1. This CDR3 is built from 11 residues. Germline loops: CDR1 MDHEN, CDR2 SYDVKM. The junction had 6 bases not matched to a gene; V was cut back by 7 bases and J by 14 bases.